The clone carrying this TCR beta chain was seen only a few times. Genomic DNA provided the template from which TCR beta VDJ and CDR3 profiles were obtained. MiXCR was run by TCRdb on the reads, yielding one entry per CDR3 protein. The sample has 150,000 to 200,000 distinct CDR3 sequences; approximately 40% are singletons. The source of the sample is a study of CD8+CD57+ T cells in acquired aplastic anemia. The CDR3 spans 17 residues. The germline CDR1 and CDR2 sequences are SGHAT and FQDESV (reference sequence). Trimming removed 5 bases from V and 0 bases from J; junction bases left unmatched: 7. This TCR derives from a human donor in good health. The chain recombines TRBV11-1 with TRBJ2-6; 7 nucleotides align to TRBD1. Sample: sorted CD4+, CD8+, or CD8+CD57+ T cells (not recorded which) from PBMCs. CDR3 nucleotide sequence: TGTGCCAGCAGCCATGGGGACAGCTACTCTGGGGCCAACGTCCTGACTTTC. It encodes CASSHGDSYSGANVLTF. Full variable domain (remainder filled in from reference TRBV11-1 and TRBJ2-6): EAEVAQSPRYKITEKSQAVAFWCDPISGHATLYWYRQILGQGPELLVQFQDESVVDDSQLPKDRFSAERLKGVDSTLKIQPAELGDSAMYLCASSHGDSYSGANVLTFGAGSRLTVL.